This T cell receptor beta chain was sequenced in a study of shared clonotypes between healthy human individuals. Deep level was the assay's run setting. Measured with immunoSEQ multiplex PCR; TCRdb has only the in-frame clones, and not every one. The table shows about 520,000 clones, with more than 95% occurring only once. The germline gives CDR1 MNHNY, CDR2 SVGAGI (reference sequence). Deletions cut 5 bases from V and 3 bases from J, with 14 bases between. The CDR3 length is 14 residues. Points from the study as a whole: Apart from blood, nothing was sampled; tissue repertoires likely differ.

Subsets obtained from CD4+ cells comprised CD45RA+ naive and CD45RA-negative memory cells. As concerns this clone: Its antigen is unknown.

Sequenced: naive CD4+ T cells sorted from blood. The sample's subset: CD45RA+ positively selected. The sequence was obtained from a young woman in good health. This chain links TRBV6-6 with TRBJ2-7; D remains ambiguous. The chain's CDR3 is CASSPAPSVYEQYF. The CDR3 DNA sequence: TGTGCCAGCAGTCCAGCGCCTTCCGTCTACGAGCAGTACTTC.